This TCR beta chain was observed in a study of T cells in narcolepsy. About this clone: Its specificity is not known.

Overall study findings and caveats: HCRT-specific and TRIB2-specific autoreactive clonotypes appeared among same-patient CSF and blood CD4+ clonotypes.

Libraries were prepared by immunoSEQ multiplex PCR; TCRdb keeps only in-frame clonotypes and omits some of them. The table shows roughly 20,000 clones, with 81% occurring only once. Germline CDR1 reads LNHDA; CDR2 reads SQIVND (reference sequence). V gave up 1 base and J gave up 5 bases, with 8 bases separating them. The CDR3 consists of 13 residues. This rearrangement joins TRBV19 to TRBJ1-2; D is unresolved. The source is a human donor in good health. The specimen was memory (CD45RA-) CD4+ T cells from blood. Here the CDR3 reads CASSIAGQYGYTF. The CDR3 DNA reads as TGTGCCAGTAGTATAGCAGGCCAGTATGGCTACACCTTC.